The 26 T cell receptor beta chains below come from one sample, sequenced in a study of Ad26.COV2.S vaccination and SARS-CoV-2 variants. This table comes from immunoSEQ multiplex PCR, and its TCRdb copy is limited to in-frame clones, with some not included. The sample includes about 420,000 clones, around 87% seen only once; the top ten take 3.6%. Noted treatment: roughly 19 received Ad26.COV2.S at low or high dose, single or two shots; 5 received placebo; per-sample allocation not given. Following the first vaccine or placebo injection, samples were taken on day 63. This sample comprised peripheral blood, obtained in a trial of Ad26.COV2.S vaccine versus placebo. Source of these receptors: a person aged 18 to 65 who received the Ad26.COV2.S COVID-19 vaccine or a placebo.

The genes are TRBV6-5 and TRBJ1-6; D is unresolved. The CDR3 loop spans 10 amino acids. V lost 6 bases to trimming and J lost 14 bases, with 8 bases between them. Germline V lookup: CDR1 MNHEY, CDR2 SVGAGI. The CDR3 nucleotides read TGTGCCAGCAGATTCGGATCCCTCCACTTT. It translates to CASRFGSLHF.

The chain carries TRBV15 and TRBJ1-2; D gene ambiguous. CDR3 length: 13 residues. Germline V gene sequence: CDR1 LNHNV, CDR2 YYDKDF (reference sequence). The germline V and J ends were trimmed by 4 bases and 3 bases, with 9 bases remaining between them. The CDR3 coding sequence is TGTGCCACCAGCATGGGGAACTACTATGGCTACACCTTC. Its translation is CATSMGNYYGYTF.

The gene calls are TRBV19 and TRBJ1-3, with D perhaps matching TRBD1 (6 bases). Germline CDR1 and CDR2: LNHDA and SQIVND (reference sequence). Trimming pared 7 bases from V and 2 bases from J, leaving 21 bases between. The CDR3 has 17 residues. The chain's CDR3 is CASTPTPRDNAGNTIYF. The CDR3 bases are TGTGCCAGTACCCCTACTCCCCGGGACAATGCTGGAAACACCATATATTTT.

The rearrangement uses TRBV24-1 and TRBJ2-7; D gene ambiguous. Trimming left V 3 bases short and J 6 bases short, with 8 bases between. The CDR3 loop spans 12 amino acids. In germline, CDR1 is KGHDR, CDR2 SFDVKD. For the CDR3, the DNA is TGTGCCACCAGTGATCATGACCTCGAGCAGTACTTC. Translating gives CATSDHDLEQYF.

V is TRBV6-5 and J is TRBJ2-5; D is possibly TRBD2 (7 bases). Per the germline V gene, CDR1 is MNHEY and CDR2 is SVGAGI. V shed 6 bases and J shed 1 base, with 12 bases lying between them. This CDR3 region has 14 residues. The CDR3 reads CASRRGGPQETQYF. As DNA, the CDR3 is TGTGCCAGCAGGAGGGGGGGCCCCCAAGAGACCCAGTACTTC.

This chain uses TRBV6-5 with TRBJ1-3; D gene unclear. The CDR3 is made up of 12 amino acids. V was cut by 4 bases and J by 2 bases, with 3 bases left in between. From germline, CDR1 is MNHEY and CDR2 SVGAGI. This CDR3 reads CASSSAGNTIYF. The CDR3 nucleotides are TGTGCCAGCAGTTCCGCTGGAAACACCATATATTTT.

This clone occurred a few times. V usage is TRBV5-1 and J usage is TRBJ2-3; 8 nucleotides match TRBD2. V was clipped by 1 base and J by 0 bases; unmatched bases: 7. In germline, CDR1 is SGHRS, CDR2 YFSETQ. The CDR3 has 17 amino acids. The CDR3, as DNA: TGCGCCAGCAGCTTGTTTGGACTAGCTGAAAGCACAGATACGCAGTATTTT. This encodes CASSLFGLAESTDTQYF.

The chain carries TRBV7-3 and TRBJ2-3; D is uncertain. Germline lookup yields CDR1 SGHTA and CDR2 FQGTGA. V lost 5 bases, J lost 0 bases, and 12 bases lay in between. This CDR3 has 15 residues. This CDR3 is CASSETSSSTDTQYF. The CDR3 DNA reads TGTGCCAGCAGCGAAACTTCCAGTAGCACAGATACGCAGTATTTT.

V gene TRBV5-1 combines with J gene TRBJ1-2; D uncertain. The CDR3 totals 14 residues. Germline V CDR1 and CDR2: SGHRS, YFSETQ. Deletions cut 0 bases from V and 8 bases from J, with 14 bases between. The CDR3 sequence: CASSLGAEPGGYTF. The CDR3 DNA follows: TGCGCCAGCAGCTTGGGGGCAGAACCGGGAGGCTACACCTTC.

Written as DNA, the CDR3 is TGTGCCACCAGCAGTACAGGGACTTACCAGCCCCAGCATTTT. Amino acids: CATSSTGTYQPQHF. The V and J genes are TRBV15 and TRBJ1-5; possible D gene TRBD1, 6 bases. Germline CDR1 and CDR2: LNHNV and YYDKDF (reference sequence). V lost 3 bases and J lost 7, with 13 bases in between. This CDR3 spans 14 amino acids.

As DNA, the CDR3 is TGCGCCAGCAGCTCGACCGCAGGTGGGGAACCGGGGGAGCTGTTTTTT. This encodes CASSSTAGGEPGELFF. The rearrangement links TRBV5-1 to TRBJ2-2; no firm D call. Germline values: CDR1 SGHRS, CDR2 YFSETQ. V lost 3 bases and J lost 8, with 20 bases in between. This CDR3 has 16 amino acids.

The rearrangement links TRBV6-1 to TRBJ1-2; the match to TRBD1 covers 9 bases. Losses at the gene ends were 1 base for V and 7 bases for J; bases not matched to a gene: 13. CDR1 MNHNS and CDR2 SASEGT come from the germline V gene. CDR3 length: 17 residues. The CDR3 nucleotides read TGTGCCAGCAGTGAAGGGACAGGGGTTTTTAGAAGAGGTGGCTACACCTTC. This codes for CASSEGTGVFRRGGYTF.

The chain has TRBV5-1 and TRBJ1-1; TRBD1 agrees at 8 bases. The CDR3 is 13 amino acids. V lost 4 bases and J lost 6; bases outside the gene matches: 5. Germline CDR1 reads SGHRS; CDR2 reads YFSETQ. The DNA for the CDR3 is TGCGCCAGCAGCGAGGACAGGGCTGCTGAAGCTTTCTTT. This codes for CASSEDRAAEAFF.

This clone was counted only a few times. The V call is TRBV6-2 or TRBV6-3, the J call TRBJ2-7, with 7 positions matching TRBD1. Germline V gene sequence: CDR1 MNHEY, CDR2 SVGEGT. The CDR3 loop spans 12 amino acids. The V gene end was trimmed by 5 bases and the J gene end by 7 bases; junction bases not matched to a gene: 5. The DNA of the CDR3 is TGTGCCAGCAGTAAACAGGGGAGTGAGCAGTACTTC. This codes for CASSKQGSEQYF.

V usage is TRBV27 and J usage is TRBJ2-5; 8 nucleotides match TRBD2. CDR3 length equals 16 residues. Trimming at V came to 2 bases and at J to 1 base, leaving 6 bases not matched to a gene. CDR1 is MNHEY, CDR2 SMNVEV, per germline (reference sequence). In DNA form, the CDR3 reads TGTGCCAGCAGTTTAAACCAGCGGGGGACCCAAGAGACCCAGTACTTC. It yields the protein CASSLNQRGTQETQYF.

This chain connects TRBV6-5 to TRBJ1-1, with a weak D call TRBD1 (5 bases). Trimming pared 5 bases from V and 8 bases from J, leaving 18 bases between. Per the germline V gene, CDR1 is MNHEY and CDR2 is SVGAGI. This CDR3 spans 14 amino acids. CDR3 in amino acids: CASSHAQGHWEAFF. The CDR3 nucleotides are TGTGCCAGCAGTCACGCTCAGGGTCATTGGGAAGCTTTCTTT.

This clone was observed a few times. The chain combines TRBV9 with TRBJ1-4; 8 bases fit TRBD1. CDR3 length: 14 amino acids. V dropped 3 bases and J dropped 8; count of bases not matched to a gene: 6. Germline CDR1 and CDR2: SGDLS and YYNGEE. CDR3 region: CASSAGGSGEKLFF. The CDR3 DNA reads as TGTGCCAGCAGCGCAGGGGGCTCGGGAGAAAAACTGTTTTTT.

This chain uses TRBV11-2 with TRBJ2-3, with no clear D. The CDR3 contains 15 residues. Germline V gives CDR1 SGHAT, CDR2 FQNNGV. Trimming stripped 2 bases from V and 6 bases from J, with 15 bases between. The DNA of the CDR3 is TGTGCCAGCAGCTTACATGGAGAATATCCCGATACGCAGTATTTT. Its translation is CASSLHGEYPDTQYF.

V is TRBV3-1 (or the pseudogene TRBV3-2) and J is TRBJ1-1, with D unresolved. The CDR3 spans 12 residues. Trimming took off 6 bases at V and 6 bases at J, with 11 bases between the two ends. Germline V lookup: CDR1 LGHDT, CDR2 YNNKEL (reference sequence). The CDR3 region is CASSWGRAEAFF. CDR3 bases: TGTGCCAGCAGTTGGGGTCGGGCTGAAGCTTTCTTT.

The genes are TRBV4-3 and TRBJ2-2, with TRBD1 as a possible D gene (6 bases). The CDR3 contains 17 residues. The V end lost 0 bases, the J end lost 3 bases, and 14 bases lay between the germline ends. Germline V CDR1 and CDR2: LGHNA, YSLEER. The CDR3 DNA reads TGCGCCAGCAGCCAAGAGGTGGCAGGGGCCTACACCGGGGAGCTGTTTTTT. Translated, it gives CASSQEVAGAYTGELFF.

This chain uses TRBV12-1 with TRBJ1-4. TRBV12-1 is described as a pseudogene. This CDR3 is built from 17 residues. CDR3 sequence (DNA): TGTGCCAGCAGCATTTCCGGGACGGATACAACTAATGAAAAACTGTTTTTT. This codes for CASSISGTDTTNEKLFF.

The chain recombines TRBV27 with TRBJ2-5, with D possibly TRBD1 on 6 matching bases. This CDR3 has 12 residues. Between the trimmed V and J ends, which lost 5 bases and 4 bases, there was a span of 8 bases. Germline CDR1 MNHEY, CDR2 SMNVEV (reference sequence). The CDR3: CASSGGRETQYF. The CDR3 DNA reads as TGTGCCAGCAGTGGGGGCAGAGAGACCCAGTACTTC.

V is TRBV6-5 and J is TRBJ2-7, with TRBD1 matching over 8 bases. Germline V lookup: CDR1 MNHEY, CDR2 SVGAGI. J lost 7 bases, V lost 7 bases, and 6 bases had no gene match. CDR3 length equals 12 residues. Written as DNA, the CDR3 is TGTGCCAGCATTCGCGGGACAGGTGAGCAGTACTTC. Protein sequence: CASIRGTGEQYF.

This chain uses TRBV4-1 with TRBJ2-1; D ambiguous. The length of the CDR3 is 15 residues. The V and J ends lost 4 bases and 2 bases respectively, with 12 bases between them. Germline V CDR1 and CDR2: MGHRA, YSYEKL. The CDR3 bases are TGCGCCAGCAGCCCCGACTCTAACCCCTACAATGAGCAGTTCTTC. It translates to CASSPDSNPYNEQFF.

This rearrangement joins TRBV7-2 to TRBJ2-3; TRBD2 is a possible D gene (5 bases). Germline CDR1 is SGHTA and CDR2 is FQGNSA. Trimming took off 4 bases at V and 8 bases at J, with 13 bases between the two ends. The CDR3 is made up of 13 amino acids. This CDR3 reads CASSSDYSGTQYF. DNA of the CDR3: TGTGCCAGCAGCTCTGACTACTCCGGTACGCAGTATTTT.

CDR3 region: CASKKAFRLDEQYF. The CDR3 coding sequence is TGTGCCAGCAAAAAGGCCTTTCGTCTTGACGAGCAGTACTTC. This chain joins TRBV28 and TRBJ2-7; D is unclear. The CDR3 extends over 14 amino acids. With 7 bases removed from V and 5 bases from J, the gap between germline ends came to 18 bases. Germline V gene lookup returns CDR1 MDHEN and CDR2 SYDVKM.